These T cell receptor beta chains were read from a single sample in a study of CD8+CD57+ T cells in acquired aplastic anemia. One entry per CDR3 protein results from TCRdb running MiXCR on the reads. The sample has roughly 250,000 distinct CDR3 sequences, more than 40% seen once; the top ten hold about 7.8%. The sequencing input was sorted CD4+, CD8+, or CD8+CD57+ T cells (not recorded which) from PBMCs. The source is a human donor with aplastic anemia. The CDR3 runs from the conserved cysteine through the conserved F or W. D genes are given only for firm matches. The size entry is marked missing in some rows and otherwise reads once, few, many or a size class.

.	.	TRBV6-2/TRBV6-3	TRBJ2-6	TGTGCCAGCAGCCCAGAGGACAGGGCCAACGTCCTGACTTTC	CASSPEDRANVLTF
.	TRBD1	TRBV4-3	TRBJ1-4	TGCGCCAGCAGCCAAGAATTCGGGCAGGGGGGGGAAAAACTGTTTTTT	CASSQEFGQGGEKLFF
.	TRBD1	TRBV20-1	TRBJ1-6	TGCAGTGTGGGACAGGACTGGGATTCACCCCTCCACTTT	CSVGQDWDSPLHF
.	.	TRBV6-2/TRBV6-3	TRBJ1-2	TGTGCCAGCAGTGAACCCAGGGATTATGGCTACACCTTC	CASSEPRDYGYTF
many	.	TRBV20-1	TRBJ1-6	TGCAGTGTGGGGTACCGACCCTATAATTCACCCCTCCACTTT	CSVGYRPYNSPLHF
.	.	TRBV12-3/TRBV12-4	TRBJ1-5	TGTGCCAGCAGTCCGGGGGGGAGTATTAGCAATCAGCCCCAGCATTTT	CASSPGGSISNQPQHF
.	TRBD2	TRBV5-1	TRBJ2-1	TGCGCCAGCAGCTCAACTAGCGGGGGGACGGTTGGGGGGCAGTTCTTC	CASSSTSGGTVGGQFF
few	TRBD2	TRBV27	TRBJ2-2	TGTGCCAGCAGTAAGTGGCGGGAGGGCCGCGAGCTGTTTTTT	CASSKWREGRELFF
many	.	TRBV4-3	TRBJ2-1	TGCGCCAGCAGCCAAGATAAGTGGAATGAGCAGTTCTTC	CASSQDKWNEQFF
.	TRBD2	TRBV5-1	TRBJ2-5	TGCGCCAGCAGCTTACTAGCGGGGGGGTACCAAGAGACCCAGTACTTC	CASSLLAGGYQETQYF
.	TRBD1	TRBV29-1	TRBJ2-5	TGCAGCGTCCAAGGGCAACTTGAACAGGGGCCCCAGTACTTC	CSVQGQLEQGPQYF
.	.	TRBV29-1	TRBJ2-2	TGCAGCGTTGTGACCGGGGAGCTGTTTTTT	CSVVTGELFF
.	.	TRBV10-3	TRBJ2-2	TGTGCCATCAGAGTGAGTGGCCGGAGGAACACCGGGGAGCTGTTTTTT	CAIRVSGRRNTGELFF
.	TRBD1	TRBV25-1	TRBJ2-7	TGTGCCAGCAGTGAATTCACAGGGGGGCAGGCGAAATACGAGCAGTACTTC	CASSEFTGGQAKYEQYF
many	TRBD1	TRBV7-6	TRBJ1-3	TGTGCCAGCAGCTTATCCGTGAGGGCAGGGGGCTCTGGAAACACCATATATTTT	CASSLSVRAGGSGNTIYF